Following are 3 T cell receptor beta chains from one sample sequenced in a study of shared clonotypes between healthy human individuals. Here immunoSEQ multiplex PCR was the method, and the copy in TCRdb shows in-frame clones only, minus some. The sample carries tens of thousands of clones, under 65% recorded once. Input material: memory CD8+ T cells sorted from blood. Subset in this sample: CD45RO+ cells pooled with CCR7-negative TemRA cells. Receptors were obtained from a man aged 25 to 45 in good health.

The chain recombines TRBV11-2 with TRBJ2-1, with unresolved D. V dropped 5 bases and J dropped 13 bases, with 15 bases sitting between them. The CDR3 contains 12 residues. CDR1 and CDR2 (germline): SGHAT, FQNNGV. The CDR3 sequence: CASSPPSDLQFF. The CDR3, as DNA: TGTGCCAGCAGCCCACCATCCGACTTACAGTTCTTC.

This clone was counted ten times or more. Other nucleotide sequences in the sample specify the same CDR3. The V gene is TRBV7-9, the J gene TRBJ1-1; D is ambiguous. CDR1 SEHNR and CDR2 FQNEAQ come from the germline V gene (reference sequence). The CDR3 contains 12 residues. The germline V and J ends were trimmed by 1 base and 4 bases, with 4 bases remaining between them. This chain's CDR3 is CASSLGFTEAFF. CDR3 bases: TGTGCCAGCAGCTTAGGTTTCACTGAAGCTTTCTTT.

This clone has just one count. A much more abundant neighbour one base away suggests this may be a read error. V gene TRBV28 combines with J gene TRBJ2-7; D is unresolved. V was trimmed by 8 bases and J by 3 bases, leaving 8 bases between them. The germline gives CDR1 MDHEN, CDR2 SYDVKM. CDR3 length: 11 residues. CDR3 sequence (DNA): TGTGCCAGCGGCAAGGACTACGAGCAGTACTTC. Translation gives CASGKDYEQYF.